This paragraph covers one TCR beta chain sequence. The data were obtained in a study of blood T cell repertoires in COVID-19. The CDR3 covers 16 residues. CDR1 and CDR2 (germline): WNHNN, SYGVQD (reference sequence). Trimming took 2 bases from V and 10 from J, leaving 18 bases between them. Assay used: immunoSEQ multiplex PCR; TCRdb lists only in-frame clones, some missing. Of around 200,000 clones detected, approximately 79% appear once; the ten largest clones hold approximately 14%. The chain links TRBV10-1 to TRBJ1-6; TRBD1 might be the D (6 bases). Sequencing input: peripheral blood. This TCR was sampled from a man aged 25 to 45 with active or convalescent COVID-19. The CDR3 DNA follows: TGCGCCAGCAGTGAGAACAGCCCCTTAACAGGGTCACCCCTCCACTTT. Protein: CASSENSPLTGSPLHF.